The 32 T cell receptor beta chains listed next were all sequenced from one sample in a study of OX40 agonist ivuxolimab in advanced cancers. Using immunoSEQ multiplex PCR, the repertoire was profiled, and TCRdb retains in-frame clones only, with some absent. The top ten clones hold approximately 0.52% of a sample with 85,000 to 130,000 clones, over 75% of them seen once. The sample in question was CD4+ or CD8+ T cells sorted from blood, obtained in a trial of the OX40 agonist ivuxolimab. These receptors originate from an adult with an advanced solid tumor such as melanoma, head and neck, liver or kidney cancer.

The CDR3 DNA reads as TGTGCCAGCAGCTTAAAGGGGGGCTCCTACAATGAGCAGTTCTTC. Its translation is CASSLKGGSYNEQFF. This chain uses TRBV7-2 with TRBJ2-1, with D perhaps being TRBD1 or TRBD2 (6 bases each). Deletions cut 2 bases from V and 0 bases from J, with 8 bases between. The CDR3 is made up of 15 amino acids. Germline CDR1 and CDR2: SGHTA and FQGNSA.

V gene TRBV5-1 combines with J gene TRBJ2-3, with D perhaps matching TRBD1 (6 bases). From germline, CDR1 is SGHRS and CDR2 YFSETQ. This CDR3 comprises 15 residues. Trimming removed 4 bases from V and 6 bases from J, with 18 bases in between. CDR3 DNA sequence: TGCGCCAGCAGCCCCGGGGACAAAGGCCACGATACGCAGTATTTT. It specifies CASSPGDKGHDTQYF.

This sequence joins TRBV29-1 and TRBJ1-1; D is perhaps TRBD1 (6 bases). CDR1 and CDR2 (germline): SQVTM, ANQGSEA. Trimming took 7 bases from V and 8 from J, leaving 14 bases between them. The CDR3 has 11 residues. The CDR3 reads CSGGTSNEAFF. CDR3 coding DNA: TGCAGCGGCGGGACATCTAACGAAGCTTTCTTT.

The V gene is TRBV28, the J gene TRBJ1-6; 8 bases line up with TRBD1. The CDR3 has 14 amino acids. The germline V gene encodes CDR1 MDHEN and CDR2 SYDVKM. Germline trimming cut 4 bases from V and 10 bases from J; bases unmatched to any gene: 6. The CDR3 DNA sequence: TGTGCCAGCAGTTCTGGACAGGGTTGGTCACCCCTCCACTTT. As protein: CASSSGQGWSPLHF.

V and J are TRBV30 and TRBJ1-5; D gene ambiguous. The germline V gene has CDR1 GTSNPN and CDR2 SVGIG (reference sequence). The CDR3 sequence is 13 residues long. The V and J ends lost 3 bases and 5 bases respectively, with 11 bases between them. The CDR3, as DNA: TGTGCCTGGAGGGCCCGACGCGATCAGCCCCAGCATTTT. This translates into CAWRARRDQPQHF. The full variable domain, its missing parts supplied by reference TRBV30 and TRBJ1-5, is SQTIHQWPATLVQPVGSPLSLECTVEGTSNPNLYWYRQAAGRGLQLLFYSVGIGQISSEVPQNLSASRPQDRQFILSSKKLLLSDSGFYLCAWRARRDQPQHFGDGTRLSIL.

The chain joins TRBV5-6 to TRBJ2-5, with D uncertain. Trimming removed 2 bases from V and 1 base from J, with 15 bases in between. The CDR3 extends over 16 amino acids. The germline CDR1 and CDR2 sequences are SGHDT and YYEEEE. The CDR3 region has the DNA TGTGCCAGCAGCTTCTTGGCTGCCGGGCCCCAAGAGACCCAGTACTTC. This codes for CASSFLAAGPQETQYF.

The chain employs TRBV29-1 and TRBJ1-4; no reliable D call. V was pared by 4 bases and J by 4 bases, with 13 bases between. The CDR3 length is 14 residues. Germline V gene sequence: CDR1 SQVTM, CDR2 ANQGSEA. As DNA, the CDR3 is TGCAGCGTTGGGGCACGAAGCCTTAATGAAAAACTGTTTTTT. It translates to CSVGARSLNEKLFF.

The CDR3: CASSLGPANYGYTF. Written as DNA, the CDR3 is TGCGCCAGCAGCTTGGGGCCGGCTAACTATGGCTACACCTTC. The chain recombines TRBV5-1 with TRBJ1-2; D gene ambiguous. This CDR3 has 14 residues. The germline V gene encodes CDR1 SGHRS and CDR2 YFSETQ. V lost 0 bases to trimming and J lost 0 bases, with 6 bases between them.

This chain uses TRBV6-1 with TRBJ2-2, with D unclear. The CDR3 loop spans 15 amino acids. The V gene's germline CDR1 is MNHNS and CDR2 SASEGT. V lost 6 bases and J 0 bases, leaving 11 bases between the germline ends. The CDR3: CASRSDISNTGELFF. The CDR3 nucleotides read TGTGCCAGCAGGAGTGATATCTCGAACACCGGGGAGCTGTTTTTT.

The chain employs TRBV4-1 and TRBJ1-3; D is ambiguous. Germline V gives CDR1 MGHRA, CDR2 YSYEKL. V gave up 3 bases and J gave up 2 bases, with 17 bases separating them. The CDR3 contains 17 residues. CDR3 nucleotides: TGCGCCAGCAGCCACAAAGGGTGGAATAGGGCTGGAAACACCATATATTTT. Translating gives CASSHKGWNRAGNTIYF.

This chain uses TRBV7-2 with TRBJ2-5, with no clear D. The CDR3 is 13 residues long. V was shortened by 1 base and J by 5 bases, with 8 bases between the two germline ends. Germline V gives CDR1 SGHTA, CDR2 FQGNSA. This CDR3 reads CASSLGPRETQYF. The CDR3 DNA reads as TGTGCCAGCAGCTTAGGGCCGCGGGAGACCCAGTACTTC.

The chain recombines TRBV28 with TRBJ2-1; a possible D gene is TRBD2 (6 bases). The germline V and J ends were trimmed by 6 bases and 0 bases, with 21 bases remaining between them. The CDR3 has 18 residues. The germline CDR1 and CDR2 sequences are MDHEN and SYDVKM. CDR3 residues: CASSTSGTGGSSYNEQFF. The CDR3, as DNA: TGTGCCAGCAGCACCTCCGGGACTGGGGGGAGCTCCTACAATGAGCAGTTCTTC.

The chain combines TRBV4-3 with TRBJ2-6; D remains ambiguous. V lost 0 bases, J lost 1 base, and 10 bases lay in between. Germline-derived CDR1 and CDR2 are LGHNA and YSLEER. The CDR3 runs to 17 residues. CDR3 coding DNA: TGCGCCAGCAGCCAAGATCTGAGTTTTTCTGGGGCCAACGTCCTGACTTTC. Translated: CASSQDLSFSGANVLTF.

V is TRBV19 and J is TRBJ2-2; 10 bases map to TRBD2. J was trimmed by 0 bases and V by 7 bases; bases with no gene match: 8. CDR1 and CDR2 (germline): LNHDA, SQIVND (reference sequence). CDR3 length: 17 amino acids. The CDR3 region has the DNA TGTGCCAGTACGGAGCTAGCGGGGGCCACGAACACCGGGGAGCTGTTTTTT. Encoded protein: CASTELAGATNTGELFF.

V usage is TRBV5-1 and J usage is TRBJ2-2; D uncertain. Trimming removed 4 bases from V and 6 bases from J, with 13 bases in between. CDR3 length: 14 amino acids. Germline V CDR1 and CDR2: SGHRS, YFSETQ. This chain's CDR3 is CASSMDGRAGELFF. The CDR3 DNA reads TGCGCCAGCAGCATGGACGGCCGAGCCGGGGAGCTGTTTTTT.

In its sample, this clone was seen once. V is TRBV5-1 and J is TRBJ2-2; 7 nucleotides match TRBD1. Germline-derived CDR1 and CDR2 are SGHRS and YFSETQ. The length of the CDR3 is 18 residues. V shed 4 bases and J 1 base; nucleotides not matched to a gene: 13. The CDR3 nucleotides read TGCGCCAGCAGCGCCTTGGGAACAGGGGAAGGGAACACCGGGGAGCTGTTTTTT. It yields the protein CASSALGTGEGNTGELFF.

The gene calls are TRBV28 and TRBJ1-2; D is uncertain. The CDR3 is made up of 12 amino acids. V was clipped by 3 bases and J by 8 bases, with 10 bases between them. CDR1 MDHEN and CDR2 SYDVKM come from the germline V gene. The CDR3 nucleotides are TGTGCCAGCAGTTTCGGGATACGGGGCTACACCTTC. It encodes CASSFGIRGYTF.

The chain links TRBV6-6 to TRBJ1-3; TRBD1 agrees at 10 bases. V was pared by 10 bases and J by 0 bases, with 6 bases of the junction left unmatched. Germline V gene lookup returns CDR1 MNHNY and CDR2 SVGAGI (reference sequence). The CDR3 is made up of 15 amino acids. CDR3 sequence reads: CATWDRGRSGNTIYF. CDR3 DNA: TGTGCCACCTGGGACAGGGGACGCTCTGGAAACACCATATATTTT.

The chain is built from TRBV25-1 and TRBJ2-7, with no clear D. Germline V gene lookup returns CDR1 MGHDK and CDR2 SYGVNS. The CDR3 extends over 15 amino acids. V was shortened by 3 bases and J by 0 bases, with 12 bases between the two germline ends. The CDR3 here is CASSDFTASSYEQYF. The CDR3, as DNA: TGTGCCAGCAGTGACTTTACAGCCTCCTCCTACGAGCAGTACTTC.

The rearrangement joins TRBV28 to TRBJ1-1; possibly TRBD1 for D (5 bases). Trimming cost V 4 bases and J 3 bases, with 9 bases left between them. CDR3 length equals 13 residues. The germline V gene has CDR1 MDHEN and CDR2 SYDVKM. CDR3 sequence (DNA): TGTGCCAGCAGTTGGGGCGGGGACACTGAAGCTTTCTTT. The encoded protein is CASSWGGDTEAFF.

V is TRBV7-2 and J is TRBJ2-1, with TRBD2 matching over 7 bases. Germline V CDR1 and CDR2: SGHTA, FQGNSA. With V trimmed by 8 bases and J by 6 bases, 13 bases remained unmatched. The CDR3 has 15 amino acids. The CDR3 loop reads CASYPRSGDRNEQFF. Here the CDR3 DNA reads TGTGCCAGCTACCCCAGGAGCGGGGACCGCAATGAGCAGTTCTTC.

This clone appeared once. V usage is TRBV19 and J usage is TRBJ2-6; no clear D. Looked up from germline, CDR1 is LNHDA and CDR2 is SQIVND (reference sequence). With 0 bases removed from V and 4 bases from J, the gap between germline ends came to 7 bases. The CDR3 has 15 residues. CDR3 protein: CASSIEGSGANVLTF. As DNA, the CDR3 is TGTGCCAGTAGTATAGAGGGGTCCGGGGCCAACGTCCTGACTTTC.

The rearrangement uses TRBV28 and TRBJ1-2, with TRBD1 matching 7 bases. Germline loops: CDR1 MDHEN, CDR2 SYDVKM. The CDR3 consists of 17 residues. V shed 6 bases, J shed 0 bases, and the junction held 13 bases outside the gene matches. CDR3 protein: CASRQSSGGLANYGYTF. CDR3 in DNA: TGTGCCAGCAGACAAAGCTCAGGGGGGTTAGCTAACTATGGCTACACCTTC.

The chain uses TRBV28 and TRBJ1-5, with D possibly matching TRBD1 (5 bases). Germline assignment: CDR1 MDHEN and CDR2 SYDVKM. Trimming stripped 6 bases from V and 6 bases from J, with 15 bases between. This CDR3 is 14 amino acids long. CDR3 amino acids: CASSPLGVTQPQHF. CDR3 sequence (DNA): TGTGCCAGCAGCCCCCTGGGGGTTACTCAGCCCCAGCATTTT.

The V gene is TRBV6-1, the J gene TRBJ1-1, with D unclear. Trimming took 7 bases from V and 1 from J, leaving 10 bases between them. The V gene's germline CDR1 is MNHNS and CDR2 SASEGT. There are 13 residues in the CDR3. The CDR3 loop is CASKVGGNTEAFF. DNA for the CDR3: TGTGCCAGCAAGGTCGGCGGGAACACTGAAGCTTTCTTT.

The chain recombines TRBV2 with TRBJ1-1; D is undetermined. The CDR3 has 13 residues. Germline V gene data show CDR1 as SNHLY and CDR2 as FYNNEI. V gave up 7 bases and J gave up 3 bases, with 12 bases separating them. The CDR3 DNA sequence: TGTGCCAGCAAAGTCCAGATAGACACTGAAGCTTTCTTT. Translation gives CASKVQIDTEAFF.

The gene calls are TRBV29-1 and TRBJ1-3; D ambiguous. CDR3 size: 16 residues. Trimming removed 6 bases from V and 4 bases from J, with 22 bases in between. Germline CDR1 and CDR2: SQVTM and ANQGSEA. The CDR3, as DNA: TGCAGCGTCTCTCGGGCGTGGCAACAAGGCGGAAACACCATATATTTT. The encoded protein is CSVSRAWQQGGNTIYF.

The V call is TRBV5-1, the J call TRBJ1-6; D gene unclear. Germline V lookup: CDR1 SGHRS, CDR2 YFSETQ. The CDR3 consists of 15 residues. V dropped 3 bases and J dropped 2 bases, with 9 bases sitting between them. The CDR3 spells CASSSRATYNSPLHF. The CDR3 DNA reads TGCGCCAGCAGCTCCCGGGCCACCTATAATTCACCCCTCCACTTT. The whole variable domain, filled in from reference TRBV5-1 and TRBJ1-6, reads KAGVTQTPRYLIKTRGQQVTLSCSPISGHRSVSWYQQTPGQGLQFLFEYFSETQRNKGNFPGRFSGRQFSNSRSEMNVSTLELGDSALYLCASSSRATYNSPLHFGNGTRLTVT.

The gene calls are TRBV30 and TRBJ1-4, with TRBD1 matching 9 bases. Germline CDR1 is GTSNPN and CDR2 is SVGIG (reference sequence). The V and J ends lost 6 bases and 0 bases, in that order; junction bases with no gene match: 17. This CDR3 spans 19 amino acids. Written as DNA, the CDR3 is TGTGCCTGCCCCCGAGGAGACAGGGGGACCATCACAACTAATGAAAAACTGTTTTTT. Residues: CACPRGDRGTITTNEKLFF.

The J gene is TRBJ2-7, the V gene TRBV28; D gene ambiguous. Germline V gene lookup returns CDR1 MDHEN and CDR2 SYDVKM. V dropped 3 bases and J dropped 0 bases, with 9 bases sitting between them. The CDR3 length is 14 residues. The CDR3 sequence is CASSFPQSSYEQYF. CDR3 coding DNA: TGTGCCAGCAGTTTCCCACAAAGCTCCTACGAGCAGTACTTC.

This clone was detected a few times. The V gene is TRBV7-3, the J gene TRBJ2-3; 8 nucleotides line up with TRBD2. This CDR3 is built from 15 residues. Germline lookup yields CDR1 SGHTA and CDR2 FQGTGA. Trimming at V came to 2 bases and at J to 4 bases, leaving 5 bases not matched to a gene. The CDR3 reads CASSLSGGRSDTQYF. The DNA for the CDR3 is TGTGCCAGCAGCTTATCGGGGGGGCGATCAGATACGCAGTATTTT.

This chain uses TRBV18 with TRBJ2-3, with 9 bases identical to TRBD1. There are 14 residues in the CDR3. The ends lost 6 bases at V and 6 bases at J; junction bases unmatched: 7. Germline CDR1 reads KGHSH; CDR2 reads LQKENI. The CDR3 region has the DNA TGTGCCAGCTCCGCGACAGGGGGTAAGGATACGCAGTATTTT. It translates to CASSATGGKDTQYF.